A selection of T cell receptor beta chains follows, all from one sample in a study of T cells in Graves' hyperthyroidism and ophthalmopathy. TCRdb recomputed calls from the multiplex PCR reads with MiXCR, one row per CDR3 protein. The sample lists 400,000 to 500,000 distinct CDR3 sequences; roughly an eighth were seen once. Sequencing was carried out using blood. All receptors come from a woman younger than 35 with Graves' hyperthyroidism. The CDR3 runs from the conserved cysteine through the conserved F or W. The D gene is left open where the match is weak. Size tells how often a clone was seen (once, few, many) or the class of an expanded clone, and some rows leave it out.

j_call clone_size v_call d_call cdr3_nt cdr3_aa
TRBJ1-1 few TRBV29-1 TRBD1 TGCAGCGTCTCCGCCAGTCAGGGGGGTCGAGGCACTGAAGCTTTCTTT CSVSASQGGRGTEAFF
TRBJ2-7 many TRBV27 . TGTGCCAGCAGTCCGGGACAAACATCCTACGAGCAGTACTTC CASSPGQTSYEQYF
TRBJ2-1 many TRBV24-1 . TGTGCCACCAGTGATTCAGACGGGAGTCTATACAATGAGCAGTTCTTC CATSDSDGSLYNEQFF
TRBJ2-2 many TRBV30 . TGTGCCCGGAAGACGAGAGACAGATACACCGGGGAGCTGTTTTTT CARKTRDRYTGELFF
TRBJ1-3 few TRBV5-4 TRBD1 TGTGCCAGCAGCGCAAGACAGGGGGCTGCTGGAAACACCATATATTTT CASSARQGAAGNTIYF
TRBJ2-3 once TRBV20-1 TRBD2 TGCACCATGAGGGGCGGGAGGACCCCTAGCACAGATACGCAGTATTTT CTMRGGRTPSTDTQYF
TRBJ2-3 few TRBV4-1 . TGCGCCAGCAGCCAAGATCACCGGGAAGGGAGCACAGATACGCAGTATTTT CASSQDHREGSTDTQYF
TRBJ2-2 many TRBV10-1 . TGCGCCAGCAGCCAACTTAGGGGTACCGGGGAGCTGTTTTTT CASSQLRGTGELFF
TRBJ2-7 many TRBV28 . TGTGCCAGCAGTAGGCTAGCGAGTGCCTACGAGCAGTACTTC CASSRLASAYEQYF
TRBJ2-4 . TRBV11-2 . TGTGCCAGCAGCTTAGTAAGGGCAGGGGAGTCCAAAAACATTCAGTACTTC CASSLVRAGESKNIQYF
TRBJ2-3 . TRBV5-5 . TGTGCCAGCCTCCGGGCGGGAAGGGCAGATACGCAGTATTTT CASLRAGRADTQYF
TRBJ1-5 many TRBV6-5 . TGTGCCAGCAGTTACTCGGGAGGGGAGAATCAGCCCCAGCATTTT CASSYSGGENQPQHF
TRBJ2-2 many TRBV12-3/TRBV12-4 TRBD1 TGTGCCAGCAGGAGACAGGGTACCTACACCGGGGAGCTGTTTTTT CASRRQGTYTGELFF
TRBJ1-1 many TRBV11-2 . TGTGCCAGCAGCCTTACGGACACTGAAGCTTTCTTT CASSLTDTEAFF
TRBJ1-6 many TRBV10-1 . TGCGCCAGCAGTGATCGAGGGAAGAGGTCACCCCTCCACTTT CASSDRGKRSPLHF
TRBJ2-1 many TRBV2 TRBD2 TGTGCCAGCAGTGAAGGCCCACGACTAGCGGGAGGGAATGAGCAGTTCTTC CASSEGPRLAGGNEQFF
TRBJ2-3 few TRBV5-5 . TGTGCCAGCGCCGGTGCTAGTATTCAATTGGATACGCAGTATTTT CASAGASIQLDTQYF
TRBJ2-2 many TRBV6-1 TRBD2 TGTGCCAGCAGTGAAGCGCAATCGGGGGGGACTGGGGAGCTGTTTTTT CASSEAQSGGTGELFF
TRBJ1-2 . TRBV7-2 . TGTGCCAGCAGCTTAGAAATGGGTACGAGGGGCTACACCTTC CASSLEMGTRGYTF
TRBJ2-3 many TRBV9 . TGTGCCAGCAGCGTTGGAGATACGCAGTATTTT CASSVGDTQYF
TRBJ2-5 many TRBV20-1 . TGCAGTGCTAGATCAGTAGAGACCCAGTACTTC CSARSVETQYF
TRBJ2-4 . TRBV11-3 TRBD2 TGTGCCAGCAGCGCAGGACTAGCGGGAGAAGCCAAAAACATTCAGTACTTC CASSAGLAGEAKNIQYF
TRBJ2-2 . TRBV6-1 . TGTGCCAGCACTGCGAACACCGGGGAGCTGTTTTTT CASTANTGELFF
TRBJ2-1 . TRBV24-1 . TGTGGCACCAGTGATGCGGACCTACCATACAATGAGCAGTTCTTC CGTSDADLPYNEQFF
TRBJ2-2 few TRBV2 . TGTGCCAGCAGTGAACCCTCCGGGGAGCTGTTTTTT CASSEPSGELFF
TRBJ2-7 . TRBV4-1 TRBD2 TGCGCCAGCAGCCAATCGCCCCTGGGGGGGGGGAAAGCCTACGAGCAGTACTTC CASSQSPLGGGKAYEQYF